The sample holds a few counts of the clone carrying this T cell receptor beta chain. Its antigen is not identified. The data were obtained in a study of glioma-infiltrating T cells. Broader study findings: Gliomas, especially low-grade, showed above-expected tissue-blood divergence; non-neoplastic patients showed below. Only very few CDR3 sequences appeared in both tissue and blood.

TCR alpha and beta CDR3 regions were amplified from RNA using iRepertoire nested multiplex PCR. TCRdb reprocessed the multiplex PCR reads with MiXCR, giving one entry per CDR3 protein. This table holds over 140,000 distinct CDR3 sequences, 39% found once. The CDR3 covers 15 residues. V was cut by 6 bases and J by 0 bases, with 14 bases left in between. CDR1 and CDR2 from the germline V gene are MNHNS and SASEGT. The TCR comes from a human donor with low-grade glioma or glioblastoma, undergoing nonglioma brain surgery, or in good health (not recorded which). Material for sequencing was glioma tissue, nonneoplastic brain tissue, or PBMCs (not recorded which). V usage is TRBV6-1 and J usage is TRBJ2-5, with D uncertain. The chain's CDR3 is CASSWSGTHQETQYF. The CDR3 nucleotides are TGTGCCAGCAGCTGGTCGGGCACGCACCAAGAGACCCAGTACTTC.